The 30 T cell receptor beta chains listed next were all sequenced from one sample in a study of PD-1 blockade in classical Hodgkin lymphoma. Sequencing used immunoSEQ multiplex PCR; TCRdb keeps in-frame clones, though not all of them. The sample includes tens of thousands of clones, approximately 85% of them seen just once. Indicated time point: cycle 4 day 1 (C4D1), after around six weeks of nivolumab. Every one of the patients relapsed after autologous stem cell transplantation (brentuximab vedotin exposure was variable). From thawed PBMCs, CD4+ T cells were purified using magnetic negative selection. The sequenced sample was CD4+ T cells from blood, obtained before the fourth cycle of nivolumab. The receptors shown here come from a human donor with classical Hodgkin lymphoma.

On this clone itself: Its ends do not fully match the called genes, so a read error is possible. J is TRBJ2-7 and V is TRBV30; TRBD2 matches 8 bases. CDR3 length: 12 residues. Germline V lookup: CDR1 GTSNPN, CDR2 SVGIG (reference sequence). The CDR3 loop is CAWSVHREGLGF. CDR3 bases: TGTGCCTGGAGTGTTCACCGGGAGGGCCTAGGTTTC.

This chain's CDR3 is CASNRDRVVVEQYF. The CDR3 DNA is TGTGCCAGCAACCGGGACAGGGTGGTAGTCGAGCAGTACTTC. The rearrangement links TRBV6-1 to TRBJ2-7, with 9 nucleotides matching TRBD1. This CDR3 region has 14 residues. Germline V gives CDR1 MNHNS, CDR2 SASEGT. V dropped 7 bases and J dropped 6; count of bases not matched to a gene: 10.

This clone was detected a few times. The V and J genes are TRBV7-2 and TRBJ1-5, with a possible D match to TRBD1 (5 bases). CDR3 length equals 13 residues. V lost 6 bases, J lost 0 bases, and 6 bases lay in between. Germline CDR1 reads SGHTA; CDR2 reads FQGNSA. The CDR3 spells CASRGDSNQPQHF. Here the CDR3 DNA reads TGTGCCAGCAGGGGGGATAGCAATCAGCCCCAGCATTTT. Full variable domain (remainder filled in from reference TRBV7-2 and TRBJ1-5): GAGVSQSPSNKVTEKGKDVELRCDPISGHTALYWYRQSLGQGLEFLIYFQGNSAPDKSGLPSDRFSAERTGGSVSTLTIQRTQQEDSAVYLCASRGDSNQPQHFGDGTRLSIL.

The rearrangement links TRBV2 to TRBJ2-5, with 10 bases aligning to TRBD1. J gave up 5 bases and V 7 bases, and 4 bases lay outside the gene matches. The CDR3 runs 13 residues. The V gene's germline CDR1 is SNHLY and CDR2 FYNNEI. CDR3 nucleotides: TGTGCCAGCAAGGGACAGGGGAGGGAGACCCAGTACTTC. It translates to CASKGQGRETQYF.

The gene calls are TRBV21-1 and TRBJ2-1. TRBV21-1 corresponds to a pseudogene. The CDR3 sequence is 15 residues long. CDR3: CASSKRVGSYNEQFF. The CDR3, as DNA: TGTGCCAGCAGCAAAAGGGTCGGGTCCTACAATGAGCAGTTCTTC.

The chain links TRBV19 to TRBJ2-5; D might be TRBD1 or TRBD2, each matching 6 bases. V lost 5 bases, J lost 5 bases, and 18 bases lay in between. The CDR3 runs 15 residues. The V gene's germline CDR1 is LNHDA and CDR2 SQIVND (reference sequence). CDR3 DNA: TGTGCCAGTAGTCCCCCCCAGGGGACTGGGGAGACCCAGTACTTC. This encodes CASSPPQGTGETQYF.

The gene calls are TRBV5-4 and TRBJ2-7; no clear D gene. The length of the CDR3 is 15 residues. The V end was cut by 4 bases, the J end by 1 base, with 15 bases between. Germline-derived CDR1 and CDR2 are SGHNT and YYREEE (reference sequence). As DNA, the CDR3 is TGTGCCAGCAGCACCCCCTCTCGGCCGTCCTACGAGCAGTACTTC. As protein: CASSTPSRPSYEQYF. The variable domain in full, with the rest retrieved from reference TRBV5-4 and TRBJ2-7, is ETGVTQSPTHLIKTRGQQVTLRCSSQSGHNTVSWYQQALGQGPQFIFQYYREEENGRGNFPPRFSGLQFPNYSSELNVNALELDDSALYLCASSTPSRPSYEQYFGPGTRLTVT.

This chain uses TRBV6-6 with TRBJ1-4; TRBD1 aligns across 9 bases. In germline, CDR1 is MNHNY, CDR2 SVGAGI (reference sequence). The CDR3 is 16 amino acids. V was clipped by 0 bases and J by 8 bases; unmatched bases: 7. The CDR3 reads CASSYSRGTGLEKLFF. The CDR3 nucleotides are TGTGCCAGCAGTTACTCGAGAGGGACAGGGCTGGAAAAACTGTTTTTT.

The chain links TRBV19 to TRBJ1-5; 7 bases agree with TRBD1. V gave up 7 bases and J gave up 7 bases; unmatched junction bases: 13. CDR3 length: 15 amino acids. Looked up from germline, CDR1 is LNHDA and CDR2 is SQIVND (reference sequence). In nucleotides, the CDR3 is TGTGCCAGTACCACAAAACAGGGGAGGGGGCAGCCCCAGCATTTT. It specifies CASTTKQGRGQPQHF. The full variable domain, rest sourced from reference TRBV19 and TRBJ1-5, is DGGITQSPKYLFRKEGQNVTLSCEQNLNHDAMYWYRQDPGQGLRLIYYSQIVNDFQKGDIAEGYSVSREKKESFPLTVTSAQKNPTAFYLCASTTKQGRGQPQHFGDGTRLSIL.

The chain recombines TRBV20-1 with TRBJ1-1, with D hard to call. With 3 bases removed from V and 8 bases from J, the gap between germline ends came to 10 bases. The CDR3 is 11 amino acids. Germline V gene sequence: CDR1 DFQATT, CDR2 SNEGSKA (reference sequence). Here the CDR3 DNA reads TGCAGTGCTAGCTGGAGGGAAGAAGCTTTCTTT. Translation: CSASWREEAFF.

This clone was detected only once. DNA of the CDR3: TGTGCCAGCAGCTTAACAGGCGCTGCGGGGGAGCAGTACTTC. As protein: CASSLTGAAGEQYF. The chain links TRBV5-6 to TRBJ2-7, with a tentative D call TRBD2 (6 bases). CDR1 SGHDT and CDR2 YYEEEE come from the germline V gene. Trimming removed 2 bases at V and 7 bases at J, with 16 bases between. The CDR3 runs 14 residues. The whole variable domain, remainder taken from reference TRBV5-6 and TRBJ2-7, is DAGVTQSPTHLIKTRGQQVTLRCSPKSGHDTVSWYQQALGQGPQFIFQYYEEEERQRGNFPDRFSGHQFPNYSSELNVNALLLGDSALYLCASSLTGAAGEQYFGPGTRLTVT.

The V gene is TRBV30, the J gene TRBJ2-7; TRBD2 agrees at 15 bases. CDR1 and CDR2 (germline): GTSNPN, SVGIG (reference sequence). V lost 0 bases to trimming and J lost 8 bases; unmatched junction nucleotides: 8. The CDR3 consists of 16 residues. CDR3 sequence reads: CAWSVGLAGGPGKQYF. The CDR3 DNA is TGTGCCTGGAGTGTAGGACTAGCGGGAGGGCCTGGGAAGCAGTACTTC.

CDR3 sequence: CASSVNRGEKLFF. The CDR3 DNA reads TGTGCCAGCAGTGTAAACAGGGGTGAAAAACTGTTTTTT. The chain has TRBV6-1 and TRBJ1-4; 7 bases map to TRBD1. CDR3 length equals 13 residues. The junction had 3 bases not matched to a gene; V was cut back by 4 bases and J by 7 bases. In germline, CDR1 is MNHNS, CDR2 SASEGT.

This rearrangement joins TRBV27 to TRBJ2-6; the match to TRBD1 covers 8 bases. V lost 2 bases to trimming and J lost 4 bases; unmatched junction nucleotides: 7. Germline V gene sequence: CDR1 MNHEY, CDR2 SMNVEV (reference sequence). CDR3 length equals 17 residues. Here the CDR3 DNA reads TGTGCCAGCAGTTTAGACAGGGGAACCTCCGGGGCCAACGTCCTGACTTTC. Translated: CASSLDRGTSGANVLTF.

V and J are TRBV5-1 and TRBJ2-3; possibly TRBD2 for D (6 bases). The CDR3 runs 14 residues. The V end lost 4 bases, the J end lost 2 bases, and 11 bases lay between the germline ends. CDR1 SGHRS and CDR2 YFSETQ come from the germline V gene. The CDR3, as DNA: TGCGCCAGCAGCCTTAGGACTACCACAGATACGCAGTATTTT. It yields the protein CASSLRTTTDTQYF.

CDR3: CASSLIEGMKGEAFF. CDR3 coding DNA: TGTGCCAGCAGCTTGATAGAGGGGATGAAAGGTGAAGCTTTCTTT. The chain joins TRBV5-8 to TRBJ1-1; D might be TRBD1 (5 bases). Trimming stripped 1 base from V and 7 bases from J, with 17 bases between. CDR3 size: 15 residues. Germline V lookup: CDR1 SGHTS, CDR2 YDEGEE.

CDR3 residues: CASSPSQGNYGYTF. The CDR3 DNA sequence: TGCGCCAGCAGTCCCTCTCAGGGGAACTATGGCTACACCTTC. The rearrangement joins TRBV10-2 to TRBJ1-2; D is perhaps TRBD1 (6 bases). This CDR3 comprises 14 residues. Trimming removed 5 bases from V and 2 bases from J, with 12 bases in between. The germline CDR1 and CDR2 sequences are WSHSY and SAAADI.

This chain uses TRBV28 with TRBJ2-7; D remains ambiguous. CDR3 length: 14 amino acids. Looked up from germline, CDR1 is MDHEN and CDR2 is SYDVKM. The V end lost 3 bases, the J end lost 6 bases, and 15 bases lay between the germline ends. As DNA, the CDR3 is TGTGCCAGCAGTTTTAATTTTAAGATAGGCGAGCAGTACTTC. Amino acid sequence: CASSFNFKIGEQYF.

Remarks on this clone: At one of its ends the junction is not consistent with the germline gene, which may arise from a read error. The gene calls are TRBV7-7 and TRBJ2-3, with D unclear. The germline V gene has CDR1 SSHAT and CDR2 FNYEAQ (reference sequence). This CDR3 contains 12 residues. CDR3 sequence (DNA): TGTGCTAGCAGCCCCCCGGGCGATACGCAGTATTTT. Amino acids: CASSPPGDTQYF.

This chain joins TRBV19 and TRBJ2-5; TRBD1 might be the D (7 bases). The V gene lost 10 bases and the J gene lost 6 bases, with 12 bases spanning the gap. Looked up from germline, CDR1 is LNHDA and CDR2 is SQIVND (reference sequence). The CDR3 covers 11 residues. CDR3 DNA sequence: TGTGCCACAGCAGGGGGGCAGACCCAGTACTTC. Amino acids: CATAGGQTQYF.

The rearrangement links TRBV9 to TRBJ2-7; D unresolved. The CDR3 totals 15 residues. The ends were cut back, 0 bases at V and 1 base at J, with 11 bases in the middle. Germline-derived CDR1 and CDR2 are SGDLS and YYNGEE. The CDR3 sequence is CASSVAMGSSYEQYF. In nucleotides, the CDR3 is TGTGCCAGCAGCGTAGCTATGGGCAGTTCCTACGAGCAGTACTTC.

The rearrangement links TRBV10-3 to TRBJ1-4; D might be TRBD1 (6 bases). Germline V gene lookup returns CDR1 ENHRY and CDR2 SYGVKD. V was clipped by 0 bases and J by 0 bases, with 17 bases between them. This CDR3 is built from 19 residues. The CDR3 here is CAISESLGQGLATNEKLFF. The CDR3 DNA reads as TGTGCCATCAGTGAGTCGCTTGGGCAGGGGTTAGCAACTAATGAAAAACTGTTTTTT.

CDR3 coding DNA: TGTGCCAGCAGTTTATGGGGATTTGGGACTAGCGGGAGTTCCTACGAGCAGTACTTC. Residues: CASSLWGFGTSGSSYEQYF. This chain uses TRBV28 with TRBJ2-7; 14 bases line up with TRBD2. The V gene end was trimmed by 0 bases and the J gene end by 1 base; junction bases not matched to a gene: 8. The CDR3 has 19 amino acids. CDR1 is MDHEN and CDR2 is SYDVKM in the germline V gene. The entire variable domain, with the rest obtained from reference TRBV28 and TRBJ2-7, is as follows: DVKVTQSSRYLVKRTGEKVFLECVQDMDHENMFWYRQDPGLGLRLIYFSYDVKMKEKGDIPEGYSVSREKKERFSLILESASTNQTSMYLCASSLWGFGTSGSSYEQYFGPGTRLTVT.

The chain combines TRBV5-1 with TRBJ1-2; D not certain. Germline V gene lookup returns CDR1 SGHRS and CDR2 YFSETQ. Trimming left V 4 bases short and J 3 bases short, with 16 bases between. The CDR3 runs to 15 residues. The CDR3 is CASSMGLARDYGYTF. CDR3 nucleotide sequence: TGCGCCAGCAGCATGGGCCTCGCCCGTGACTATGGCTACACCTTC.

The chain has TRBV5-5 and TRBJ1-5; no definite D call. This CDR3 has 15 residues. V gave up 0 bases and J gave up 4 bases, with 11 bases separating them. Germline V CDR1 and CDR2: SGHKS, YYEKEE (reference sequence). The CDR3 DNA reads as TGTGCCAGCAGCTTGGGCAGTTTCGGTAATCAGCCCCAGCATTTT. Translated, it gives CASSLGSFGNQPQHF.

The chain combines TRBV10-3 with TRBJ1-2; D remains unclear. The V gene lost 0 bases and the J gene lost 7 bases, with 15 bases spanning the gap. CDR1 and CDR2 from the germline V gene are ENHRY and SYGVKD. The CDR3 sequence is 15 residues long. The CDR3 DNA sequence: TGTGCCATCAGTGAGTCTGGAGGACTGTCCCTTGGCTACACCTTC. The encoded protein is CAISESGGLSLGYTF.

This chain's CDR3 is CASSSGVEQFF. Here the CDR3 DNA reads TGTGCCAGCAGCAGCGGGGTTGAGCAGTTCTTC. The chain uses TRBV7-2 and TRBJ2-1, with 7 bases fitting TRBD2. Germline V gene sequence: CDR1 SGHTA, CDR2 FQGNSA. The junction had 1 base not matched to a gene; V was cut back by 5 bases and J by 9 bases. The CDR3 runs 11 residues.

V usage is TRBV5-1 and J usage is TRBJ2-7; 8 bases line up with TRBD1. Germline CDR1 is SGHRS and CDR2 is YFSETQ. The V segment lost 4 bases and the J segment 0 bases; nucleotides outside the gene matches: 9. This CDR3 contains 16 residues. CDR3 sequence: CASSAVTGANSYEQYF. The CDR3 DNA sequence: TGCGCCAGCAGCGCGGTGACAGGGGCGAACTCCTACGAGCAGTACTTC. The whole variable domain, remainder taken from reference TRBV5-1 and TRBJ2-7, is KAGVTQTPRYLIKTRGQQVTLSCSPISGHRSVSWYQQTPGQGLQFLFEYFSETQRNKGNFPGRFSGRQFSNSRSEMNVSTLELGDSALYLCASSAVTGANSYEQYFGPGTRLTVT.

Comments on this clone: Because the CDR3 is missing its conserved closing phenylalanine or tryptophan, this is likely a read error. Because the CDR3's place on the DNA is in doubt, the DNA is left out and the CDR3 is given as listed by TCRdb. CDR3 in amino acids: CSVEDPYAV. V and J are TRBV29-1 and TRBJ1-1. Per the germline V gene, CDR1 is SQVTM and CDR2 is ANQGSEA. The CDR3 comprises 9 residues, both ends counted.

The genes are TRBV7-2 and TRBJ1-2, with a weak D call TRBD1 (6 bases). The germline V and J ends were trimmed by 4 bases and 3 bases, with 18 bases remaining between them. The CDR3 sequence is 16 residues long. In germline, CDR1 is SGHTA, CDR2 FQGNSA. The CDR3 DNA is TGTGCCAGCAGCTCGGGAGGGACAACCCTTTACTATGGCTACACCTTC. Amino acids: CASSSGGTTLYYGYTF.